Below are 17 T cell receptor beta chains sequenced from a single sample in a study of blood T cell repertoires in COVID-19. Some clones are missing from TCRdb's copy, which holds only in-frame ones; the method was immunoSEQ multiplex PCR. This table has about 440,000 clones, about 89% appearing once. The sample consisted of peripheral blood. Every receptor here comes from a woman aged 25-40 years with acute or convalescent COVID-19.

V usage is TRBV18 and J usage is TRBJ2-7, with a possible D match to TRBD1 (6 bases). V was shortened by 2 bases and J by 0 bases, with 14 bases between the two germline ends. The CDR3 sequence is 16 residues long. CDR1 KGHSH and CDR2 LQKENI come from the germline V gene. The CDR3 sequence is CASSPAGTQSSYEQYF. The CDR3 nucleotides read TGTGCCAGCTCACCAGCCGGGACACAGAGCTCCTACGAGCAGTACTTC.

The rearrangement uses TRBV4-1 and TRBJ2-7, with D maybe TRBD1 (7 bases). V lost 4 bases and J 2 bases, leaving 15 bases between the germline ends. CDR3 length: 15 amino acids. Germline CDR1 and CDR2: MGHRA and YSYEKL. The CDR3 bases are TGCGCCAGCAGCCCGGTGGCAGGGGGGACCTACGAGCAGTACTTC. Its translation is CASSPVAGGTYEQYF.

V gene TRBV28 combines with J gene TRBJ2-1, with no clear D. This CDR3 contains 10 residues. Trimming took off 5 bases at V and 7 bases at J, with 3 bases between the two ends. Germline V gives CDR1 MDHEN, CDR2 SYDVKM. CDR3 coding DNA: TGTGCCAGCAGTCAGAATGAGCAGTTCTTC. Encoded protein: CASSQNEQFF.

This clone was observed a few times. The rearrangement uses TRBV5-5 and TRBJ2-5, with no clear D. V shed 6 bases and J shed 1 base, with 10 bases lying between them. Germline CDR1 is SGHKS and CDR2 is YYEKEE (reference sequence). CDR3 length equals 13 residues. Written as DNA, the CDR3 is TGTGCCAGCACCGCAACTCTCCAAGAGACCCAGTACTTC. It codes for CASTATLQETQYF.

V is TRBV24-1 and J is TRBJ2-3; 9 bases map to TRBD2. Germline V lookup: CDR1 KGHDR, CDR2 SFDVKD. V lost 5 bases to trimming and J lost 3 bases; unmatched junction nucleotides: 5. The CDR3 loop spans 15 amino acids. The CDR3 sequence: CATSGRGGLTDTQYF. The CDR3 nucleotides read TGTGCCACCAGTGGGCGGGGGGGTCTAACAGATACGCAGTATTTT.

The rearrangement joins TRBV5-1 to TRBJ2-3; D may be TRBD1 (6 bases). CDR1 is SGHRS and CDR2 is YFSETQ in the germline V gene. The ends were cut back, 0 bases at V and 7 bases at J, with 12 bases in the middle. The CDR3 runs to 14 residues. The CDR3 loop is CASSLGTVANTQYF. The CDR3 DNA is TGCGCCAGCAGCTTGGGGACAGTAGCTAATACGCAGTATTTT.

The J gene is TRBJ1-1, the V gene TRBV6-6; the match to TRBD1 covers 7 bases. This CDR3 region has 13 residues. Trimming removed 5 bases from V and 6 bases from J; junction bases left unmatched: 6. From germline, CDR1 is MNHNY and CDR2 SVGAGI (reference sequence). As DNA, the CDR3 is TGTGCCAGCAGTCGACAGGGTTGGGCTGAAGCTTTCTTT. Its translation: CASSRQGWAEAFF.

The rearrangement uses TRBV28 and TRBJ2-1; TRBD1 agrees at 7 bases. CDR3 length equals 17 residues. With V trimmed by 6 bases and J by 5 bases, 16 bases remained unmatched. Germline V lookup: CDR1 MDHEN, CDR2 SYDVKM. For the CDR3, the DNA is TGTGCCAGCAGCCCCGCGAGTTTTAGGGGGCACGACAATGAGCAGTTCTTC. Translating it yields CASSPASFRGHDNEQFF. The complete variable domain, with remaining parts taken from reference TRBV28 and TRBJ2-1, reads DVKVTQSSRYLVKRTGEKVFLECVQDMDHENMFWYRQDPGLGLRLIYFSYDVKMKEKGDIPEGYSVSREKKERFSLILESASTNQTSMYLCASSPASFRGHDNEQFFGPGTRLTVL.

V is TRBV4-1 and J is TRBJ2-5, with 13 nucleotides matching TRBD2. This CDR3 region has 15 residues. Trimming cost V 4 bases and J 5 bases; bases outside gene matches: 4. Germline V gene sequence: CDR1 MGHRA, CDR2 YSYEKL. CDR3: CASSPTGLAGETQYF. The DNA of the CDR3 is TGCGCCAGCAGCCCCACGGGACTAGCGGGGGAGACCCAGTACTTC.

The rearrangement joins TRBV7-9 to TRBJ2-7; 7 bases map to TRBD1. The CDR3 length is 15 residues. Germline CDR1 reads SEHNR; CDR2 reads FQNEAQ (reference sequence). V lost 4 bases to trimming and J lost 0 bases; unmatched junction nucleotides: 6. The CDR3 bases are TGTGCCAGCAGCTCCACGACAGGGAACTCCTACGAGCAGTACTTC. This translates into CASSSTTGNSYEQYF.

This clone was observed a single time. The chain is built from TRBV5-5 and TRBJ2-3, with D maybe TRBD2 (6 bases). This CDR3 is 13 amino acids long. The germline gives CDR1 SGHKS, CDR2 YYEKEE (reference sequence). V dropped 3 bases and J dropped 4 bases, with 9 bases sitting between them. Written as DNA, the CDR3 is TGTGCCAGCAGCTCGGGGGATTCAGATACGCAGTATTTT. It codes for CASSSGDSDTQYF.

On this clone: Germline and junction disagree at one end, which may indicate a read error. V gene TRBV2 combines with J gene TRBJ1-5, with 9 nucleotides matching TRBD1. In germline, CDR1 is SNHLY, CDR2 FYNNEI. The CDR3 is made up of 15 amino acids. The CDR3 DNA is TGTGTCAGCAGTGAGGACAGGGGTCGCAATCAGCCCCAGCATTTT. Protein: CVSSEDRGRNQPQHF.

The rearrangement joins TRBV5-1 to TRBJ2-3; D remains unclear. Per germline, CDR1 SGHRS and CDR2 YFSETQ. The CDR3 extends over 14 amino acids. Trimming pared 4 bases from V and 0 bases from J, leaving 9 bases between. The CDR3 spells CASSPSTSTDTQYF. In nucleotides, the CDR3 is TGCGCCAGCAGCCCTTCGACTAGCACAGATACGCAGTATTTT.

The chain joins TRBV11-2 to TRBJ2-3, with D tentatively TRBD2 (6 bases). Deletions cut 0 bases from V and 2 bases from J, with 12 bases between. Per the germline V gene, CDR1 is SGHAT and CDR2 is FQNNGV. The CDR3 is 16 amino acids. CDR3 protein: CASSLDWSGLTDTQYF. CDR3 coding DNA: TGTGCCAGCAGCTTAGATTGGAGCGGGCTCACAGATACGCAGTATTTT.

The chain joins TRBV7-2 to TRBJ2-2; 8 nucleotides match TRBD1. The V gene end was trimmed by 2 bases and the J gene end by 7 bases; junction bases not matched to a gene: 3. This CDR3 is built from 14 residues. Germline V gene sequence: CDR1 SGHTA, CDR2 FQGNSA. The CDR3 loop is CASSLLDRVGELFF. CDR3 coding DNA: TGTGCCAGCAGCTTATTGGACAGGGTCGGGGAGCTGTTTTTT.

The chain employs TRBV5-4 and TRBJ2-1, with 8 nucleotides matching TRBD1. With 3 bases clipped from V and 7 bases from J, the junction kept 0 bases outside the gene matches. Per germline, CDR1 SGHNT and CDR2 YYREEE (reference sequence). CDR3 length: 12 amino acids. The CDR3 here is CASSWTGNEQFF. The CDR3 coding sequence is TGTGCCAGCAGCTGGACAGGGAATGAGCAGTTCTTC.

The chain recombines TRBV11-3 with TRBJ2-3, with 7 nucleotides matching TRBD1. CDR1 and CDR2 from the germline V gene are SGHNT and YENEEA. The CDR3 runs to 15 residues. J gave up 4 bases and V 6 bases, and 10 bases lay outside the gene matches. The CDR3 spells CASSPRGRDADTQYF. In nucleotides, the CDR3 is TGTGCCAGCAGTCCGAGGGGGCGAGACGCAGATACGCAGTATTTT.